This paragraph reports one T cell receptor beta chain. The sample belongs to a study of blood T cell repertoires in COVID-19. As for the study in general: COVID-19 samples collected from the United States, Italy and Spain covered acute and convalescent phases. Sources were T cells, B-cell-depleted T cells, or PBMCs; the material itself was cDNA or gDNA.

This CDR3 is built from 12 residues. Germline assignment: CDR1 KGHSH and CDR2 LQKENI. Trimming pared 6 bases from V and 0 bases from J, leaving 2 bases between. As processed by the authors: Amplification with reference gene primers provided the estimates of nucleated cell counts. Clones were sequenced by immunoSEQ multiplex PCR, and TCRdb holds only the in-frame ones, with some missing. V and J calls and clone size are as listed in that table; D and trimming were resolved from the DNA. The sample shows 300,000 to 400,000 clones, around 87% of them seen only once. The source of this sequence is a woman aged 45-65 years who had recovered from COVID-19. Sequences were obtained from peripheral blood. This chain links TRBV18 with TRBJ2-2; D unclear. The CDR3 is CASSTNTGELFF. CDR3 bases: TGTGCCAGCTCCACGAACACCGGGGAGCTGTTTTTT.